These T cell receptor beta chains were read from a single sample in a study of shared clonotypes between healthy human individuals. Using immunoSEQ multiplex PCR, the repertoire was profiled, and TCRdb retains in-frame clones only, with some absent. The table shows over a million clones, with less than 99% occurring only once. Source material: naive CD4+ T cells sorted from blood. These receptor sequences come from a man younger than 40 in good health. The CDR3 runs from the conserved cysteine through the conserved F or W. The D gene is left open where the match is weak. Clone size is not always given. Where it is, it says once, few, many or a class for expanded clones.

J gene: TRBJ2-7
clone size: .
D gene: TRBD2
V gene: TRBV19
CDR3 protein: CASSIALAGLYEQYF
CDR3 DNA: TGTGCCAGTAGTATAGCCCTAGCGGGATTGTACGAGCAGTACTTC

J gene: TRBJ2-3
clone size: .
D gene: .
V gene: TRBV2
CDR3 protein: CASSVYTDTQYF
CDR3 DNA: TGTGCCAGCAGTGTTTACACAGATACGCAGTATTTT

J gene: TRBJ2-3
clone size: .
D gene: .
V gene: TRBV18
CDR3 protein: CASSPALSDTQYF
CDR3 DNA: TGTGCCAGCTCACCAGCGTTATCAGATACGCAGTATTTT

J gene: TRBJ2-7
clone size: .
D gene: .
V gene: TRBV7-2
CDR3 protein: CASRSNVASYEQYF
CDR3 DNA: TGTGCCAGCAGGTCTAATGTTGCTAGCTACGAGCAGTACTTC

J gene: TRBJ2-3
clone size: .
D gene: TRBD1
V gene: TRBV28
CDR3 protein: CASSSTGQGWTDTQYF
CDR3 DNA: TGTGCCAGCAGTTCCACCGGACAGGGCTGGACAGATACGCAGTATTTT

J gene: TRBJ2-7
clone size: .
D gene: .
V gene: TRBV2
CDR3 protein: CASWEAGLSYEQYF
CDR3 DNA: TGTGCCAGCTGGGAGGCGGGATTGTCCTACGAGCAGTACTTC

J gene: TRBJ2-1
clone size: .
D gene: .
V gene: TRBV25-1
CDR3 protein: CASSEYGGQGLHNEQFF
CDR3 DNA: TGTGCCAGCAGTGAATACGGTGGTCAGGGGCTACACAATGAGCAGTTCTTC

J gene: TRBJ2-7
clone size: .
D gene: .
V gene: TRBV2
CDR3 protein: CASRGQAPYEQYF
CDR3 DNA: TGTGCCAGCAGGGGGCAGGCTCCTTACGAGCAGTACTTC

J gene: TRBJ2-7
clone size: .
D gene: .
V gene: TRBV18
CDR3 protein: CASSPTGATYEQYF
CDR3 DNA: TGTGCCAGCTCACCAACAGGTGCGACCTACGAGCAGTACTTC

J gene: TRBJ2-3
clone size: once
D gene: .
V gene: TRBV10-2
CDR3 protein: CASSLTSDTQYF
CDR3 DNA: TGCGCCAGCAGTCTCACTAGCGATACGCAGTATTTT

J gene: TRBJ2-5
clone size: .
D gene: .
V gene: TRBV10-3
CDR3 protein: CAISRWAEETQYF
CDR3 DNA: TGTGCCATCAGCCGATGGGCCGAAGAGACCCAGTACTTC

J gene: TRBJ2-5
clone size: .
D gene: .
V gene: TRBV9
CDR3 protein: CASSQGGFGETQYF
CDR3 DNA: TGTGCCAGCAGCCAAGGAGGGTTCGGGGAGACCCAGTACTTC

J gene: TRBJ2-1
clone size: once
D gene: TRBD2
V gene: TRBV9
CDR3 protein: CASSVKGAPWEGENEQFF
CDR3 DNA: TGTGCCAGCAGCGTGAAAGGGGCGCCGTGGGAGGGCGAGAATGAGCAGTTCTTC

J gene: TRBJ2-5
clone size: .
D gene: .
V gene: TRBV5-1
CDR3 protein: CASSPREQETQYF
CDR3 DNA: TGCGCCAGCAGCCCAAGAGAACAAGAGACCCAGTACTTC

J gene: TRBJ1-4
clone size: .
D gene: .
V gene: TRBV5-6
CDR3 protein: CASSLASGRDEKLFF
CDR3 DNA: TGTGCCAGCAGCTTGGCTTCGGGACGGGATGAAAAACTGTTTTTT

J gene: TRBJ2-3
clone size: .
D gene: .
V gene: TRBV14
CDR3 protein: CASSLGLADTQYF
CDR3 DNA: TGTGCCAGCAGCCTTGGACTTGCAGATACGCAGTATTTT

J gene: TRBJ2-7
clone size: .
D gene: .
V gene: TRBV6-6
CDR3 protein: CASSYSRRSSSYEQYF
CDR3 DNA: TGTGCCAGCAGTTACTCACGCCGATCGAGCTCCTACGAGCAGTACTTC

J gene: TRBJ2-5
clone size: .
D gene: .
V gene: TRBV6-6
CDR3 protein: CASSYSWETQETQYF
CDR3 DNA: TGTGCCAGCAGTTACTCCTGGGAGACCCAAGAGACCCAGTACTTC

J gene: TRBJ1-4
clone size: .
D gene: .
V gene: TRBV19
CDR3 protein: CASRWTALEKLFF
CDR3 DNA: TGTGCCAGTAGGTGGACAGCCCTTGAAAAACTGTTTTTT

J gene: TRBJ1-1
clone size: .
D gene: .
V gene: TRBV5-1
CDR3 protein: CASSLAEHPEAFF
CDR3 DNA: TGCGCCAGCAGCTTGGCCGAGCACCCTGAAGCTTTCTTT

J gene: TRBJ2-6
clone size: .
D gene: .
V gene: TRBV6-5
CDR3 protein: CASSYSGAVRFDVLTF
CDR3 DNA: TGTGCCAGCAGTTACTCGGGGGCCGTTCGGTTCGACGTCCTGACTTTC

J gene: TRBJ2-1
clone size: .
D gene: .
V gene: TRBV19
CDR3 protein: CASSWGGGYNEQFF
CDR3 DNA: TGTGCCAGTAGTTGGGGAGGCGGCTACAATGAGCAGTTCTTC